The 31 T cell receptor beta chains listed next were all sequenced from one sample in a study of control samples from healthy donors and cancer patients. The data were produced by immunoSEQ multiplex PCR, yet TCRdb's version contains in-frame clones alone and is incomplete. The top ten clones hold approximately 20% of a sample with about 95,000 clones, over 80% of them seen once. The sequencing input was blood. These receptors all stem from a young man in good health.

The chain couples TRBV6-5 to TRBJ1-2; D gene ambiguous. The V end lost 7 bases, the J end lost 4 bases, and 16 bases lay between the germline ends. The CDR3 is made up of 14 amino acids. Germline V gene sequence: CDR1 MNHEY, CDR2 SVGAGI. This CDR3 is CASTPRTTPYGYTF. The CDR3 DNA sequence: TGTGCCAGCACCCCAAGAACAACTCCCTATGGCTACACCTTC.

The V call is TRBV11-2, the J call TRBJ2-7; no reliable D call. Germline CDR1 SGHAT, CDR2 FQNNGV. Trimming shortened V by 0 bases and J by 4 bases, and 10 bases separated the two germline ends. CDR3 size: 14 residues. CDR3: CASSLELGRYEQYF. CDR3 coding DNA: TGTGCCAGCAGCTTAGAGCTGGGTAGGTACGAGCAGTACTTC.

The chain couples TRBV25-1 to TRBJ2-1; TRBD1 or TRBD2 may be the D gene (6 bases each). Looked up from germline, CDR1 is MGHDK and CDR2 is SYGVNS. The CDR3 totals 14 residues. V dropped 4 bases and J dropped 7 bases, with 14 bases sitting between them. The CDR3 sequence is CASSVPGAANEQFF. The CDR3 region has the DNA TGTGCCAGCAGTGTCCCGGGGGCCGCAAATGAGCAGTTCTTC.

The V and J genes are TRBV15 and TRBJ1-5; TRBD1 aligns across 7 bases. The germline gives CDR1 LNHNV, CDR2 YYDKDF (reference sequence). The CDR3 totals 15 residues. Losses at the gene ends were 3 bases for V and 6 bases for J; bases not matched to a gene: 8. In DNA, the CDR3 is TGTGCCACCAGCAGGGGAGGGGGCGGGGGTCAGCCCCAGCATTTT. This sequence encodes CATSRGGGGGQPQHF.

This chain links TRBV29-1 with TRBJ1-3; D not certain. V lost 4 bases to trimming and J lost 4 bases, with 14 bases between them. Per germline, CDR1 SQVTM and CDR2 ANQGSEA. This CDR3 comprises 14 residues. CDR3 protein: CSVAPRNAGNTIYF. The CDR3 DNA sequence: TGCAGCGTTGCCCCCAGGAATGCCGGAAACACCATATATTTT.

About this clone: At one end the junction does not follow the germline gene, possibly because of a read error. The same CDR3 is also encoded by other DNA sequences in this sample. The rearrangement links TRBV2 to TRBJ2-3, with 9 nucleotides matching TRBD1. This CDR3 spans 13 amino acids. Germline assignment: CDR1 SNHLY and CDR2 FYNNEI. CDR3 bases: TGTGCCAGTAGTGGACAGGGGACAGATACGCAGTATTTT. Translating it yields CASSGQGTDTQYF.

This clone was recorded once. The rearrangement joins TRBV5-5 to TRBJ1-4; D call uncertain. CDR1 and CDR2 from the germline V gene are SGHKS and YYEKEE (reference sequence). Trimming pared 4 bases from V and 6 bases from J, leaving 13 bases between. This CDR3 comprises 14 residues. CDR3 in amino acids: CASSRLGRDEKLFF. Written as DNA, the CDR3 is TGTGCCAGCAGCCGTTTGGGGAGGGATGAAAAACTGTTTTTT.

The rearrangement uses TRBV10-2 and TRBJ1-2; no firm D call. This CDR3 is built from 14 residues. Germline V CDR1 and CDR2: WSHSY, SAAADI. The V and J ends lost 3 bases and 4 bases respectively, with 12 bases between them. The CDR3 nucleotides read TGCGCCAGCAGTGAAAGCCCGGTAGGCTATGGCTACACCTTC. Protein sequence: CASSESPVGYGYTF.

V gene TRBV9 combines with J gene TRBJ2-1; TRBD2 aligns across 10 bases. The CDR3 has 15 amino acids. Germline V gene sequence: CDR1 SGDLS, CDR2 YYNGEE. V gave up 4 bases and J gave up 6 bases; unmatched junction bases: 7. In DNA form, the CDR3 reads TGTGCCAGCAGCAGCGGGGGGGCTATGGGCAATGAGCAGTTCTTC. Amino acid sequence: CASSSGGAMGNEQFF.

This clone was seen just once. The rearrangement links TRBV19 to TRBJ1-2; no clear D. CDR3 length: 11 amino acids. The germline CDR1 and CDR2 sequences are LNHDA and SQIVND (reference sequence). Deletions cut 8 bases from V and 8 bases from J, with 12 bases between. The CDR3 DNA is TGTGCCAGTGGTTCGGGTCTGGGCTACACCTTC. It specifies CASGSGLGYTF. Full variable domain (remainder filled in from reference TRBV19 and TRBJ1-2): DGGITQSPKYLFRKEGQNVTLSCEQNLNHDAMYWYRQDPGQGLRLIYYSQIVNDFQKGDIAEGYSVSREKKESFPLTVTSAQKNPTAFYLCASGSGLGYTFGSGTRLTVV.

The CDR3 region is CASRSGYPNQPQHF. CDR3 DNA: TGTGCCAGCAGATCTGGGTACCCCAATCAGCCCCAGCATTTT. This chain links TRBV27 with TRBJ1-5, with no clear D. Germline lookup yields CDR1 MNHEY and CDR2 SMNVEV (reference sequence). The V gene lost 6 bases and the J gene lost 3 bases, with 12 bases spanning the gap. The CDR3 runs to 14 residues.

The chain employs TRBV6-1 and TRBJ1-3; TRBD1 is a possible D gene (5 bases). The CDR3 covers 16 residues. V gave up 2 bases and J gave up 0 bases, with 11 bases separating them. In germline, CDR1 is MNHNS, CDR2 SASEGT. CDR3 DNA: TGTGCCAGCAGTGAAAAAGACGACAGCTCTGGAAACACCATATATTTT. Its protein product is CASSEKDDSSGNTIYF.

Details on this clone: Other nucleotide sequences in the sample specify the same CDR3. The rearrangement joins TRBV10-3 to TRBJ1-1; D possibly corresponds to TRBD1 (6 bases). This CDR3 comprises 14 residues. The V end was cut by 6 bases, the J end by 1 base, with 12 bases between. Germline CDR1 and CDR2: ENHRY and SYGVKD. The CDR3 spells CAIRRGAGNTEAFF. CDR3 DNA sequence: TGTGCCATCAGGAGGGGGGCCGGGAACACTGAAGCTTTCTTT.

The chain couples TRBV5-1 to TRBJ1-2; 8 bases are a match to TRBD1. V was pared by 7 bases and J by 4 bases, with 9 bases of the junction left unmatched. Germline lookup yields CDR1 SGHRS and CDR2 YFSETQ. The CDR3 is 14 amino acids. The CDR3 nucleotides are TGCGCCAGCTCCTTCGGACAGGGCAGCTATGGCTACACCTTC. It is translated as CASSFGQGSYGYTF.

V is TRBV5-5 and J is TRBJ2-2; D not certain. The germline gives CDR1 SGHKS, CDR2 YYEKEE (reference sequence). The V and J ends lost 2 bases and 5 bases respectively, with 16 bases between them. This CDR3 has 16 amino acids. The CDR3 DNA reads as TGTGCCAGCAGCTTTCTCTTTATACGAAGGACCGGGGAGCTGTTTTTT. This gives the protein CASSFLFIRRTGELFF.

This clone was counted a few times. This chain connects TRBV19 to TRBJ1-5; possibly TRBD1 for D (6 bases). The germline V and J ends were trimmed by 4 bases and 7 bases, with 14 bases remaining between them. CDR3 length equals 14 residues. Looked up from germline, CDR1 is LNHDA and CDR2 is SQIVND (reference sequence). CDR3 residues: CASSTYRVVQPQHF. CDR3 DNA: TGTGCCAGTAGTACCTACAGGGTCGTACAGCCCCAGCATTTT. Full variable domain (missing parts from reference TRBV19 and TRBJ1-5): DGGITQSPKYLFRKEGQNVTLSCEQNLNHDAMYWYRQDPGQGLRLIYYSQIVNDFQKGDIAEGYSVSREKKESFPLTVTSAQKNPTAFYLCASSTYRVVQPQHFGDGTRLSIL.

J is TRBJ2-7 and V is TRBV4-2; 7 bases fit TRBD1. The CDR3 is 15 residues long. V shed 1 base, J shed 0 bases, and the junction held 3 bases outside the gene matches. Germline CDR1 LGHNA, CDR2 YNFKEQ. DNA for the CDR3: TGTGCCAGCAGCCAAGGGACAGGAGTCTCCTACGAGCAGTACTTC. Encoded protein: CASSQGTGVSYEQYF.

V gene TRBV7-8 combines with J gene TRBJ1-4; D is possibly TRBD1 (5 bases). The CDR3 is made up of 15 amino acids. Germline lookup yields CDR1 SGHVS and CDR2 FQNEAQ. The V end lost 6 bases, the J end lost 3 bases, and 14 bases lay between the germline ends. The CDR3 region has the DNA TGTGCCAGCAGGAGGGGACGTGTTGCTAATGAAAAACTGTTTTTT. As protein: CASRRGRVANEKLFF.

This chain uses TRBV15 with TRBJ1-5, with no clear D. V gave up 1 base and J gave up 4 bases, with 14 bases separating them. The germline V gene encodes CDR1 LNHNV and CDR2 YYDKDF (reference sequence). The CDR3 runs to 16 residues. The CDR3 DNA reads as TGTGCCACCAGCAGAGGCCTTGGAGAGATTAATCAGCCCCAGCATTTT. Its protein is CATSRGLGEINQPQHF.

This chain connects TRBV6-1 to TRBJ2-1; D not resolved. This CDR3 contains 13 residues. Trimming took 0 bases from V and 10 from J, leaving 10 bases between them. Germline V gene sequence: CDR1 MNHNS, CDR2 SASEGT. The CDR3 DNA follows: TGTGCCAGCAGTGAAGCTCCCTACTACGAGCAGTTCTTC. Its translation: CASSEAPYYEQFF.

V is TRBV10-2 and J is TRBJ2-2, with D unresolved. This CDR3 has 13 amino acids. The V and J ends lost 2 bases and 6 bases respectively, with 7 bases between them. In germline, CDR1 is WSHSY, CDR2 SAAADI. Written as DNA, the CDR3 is TGCGCCAGCAGTGAGACTACTGCCGGGGAGCTGTTTTTT. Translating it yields CASSETTAGELFF.

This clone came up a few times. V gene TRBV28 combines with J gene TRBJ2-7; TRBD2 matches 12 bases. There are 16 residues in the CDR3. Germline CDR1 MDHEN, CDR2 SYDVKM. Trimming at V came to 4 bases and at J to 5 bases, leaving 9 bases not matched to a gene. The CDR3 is CASSSPRASGRDEQYF. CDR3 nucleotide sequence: TGTGCCAGCAGTTCTCCTAGGGCTAGCGGGAGGGACGAGCAGTACTTC.

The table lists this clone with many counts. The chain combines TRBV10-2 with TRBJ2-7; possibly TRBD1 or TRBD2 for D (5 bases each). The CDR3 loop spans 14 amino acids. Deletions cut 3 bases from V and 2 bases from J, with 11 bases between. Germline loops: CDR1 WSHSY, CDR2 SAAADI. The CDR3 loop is CASSDPGAAYEQYF. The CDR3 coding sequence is TGCGCCAGCAGTGACCCCGGGGCCGCCTACGAGCAGTACTTC.

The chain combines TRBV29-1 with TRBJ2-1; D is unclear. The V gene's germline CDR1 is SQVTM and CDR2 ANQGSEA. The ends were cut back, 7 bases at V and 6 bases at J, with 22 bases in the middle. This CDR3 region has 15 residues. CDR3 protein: CSAETLEIRSNEQFF. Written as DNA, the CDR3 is TGCAGCGCCGAAACCTTAGAGATAAGGTCCAATGAGCAGTTCTTC.

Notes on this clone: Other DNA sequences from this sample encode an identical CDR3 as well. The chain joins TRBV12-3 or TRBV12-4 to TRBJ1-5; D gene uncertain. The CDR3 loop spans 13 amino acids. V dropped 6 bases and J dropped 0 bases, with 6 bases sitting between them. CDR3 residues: CASSLNSNQPQHF. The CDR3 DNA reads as TGTGCCAGCAGCCTTAATAGCAATCAGCCCCAGCATTTT.

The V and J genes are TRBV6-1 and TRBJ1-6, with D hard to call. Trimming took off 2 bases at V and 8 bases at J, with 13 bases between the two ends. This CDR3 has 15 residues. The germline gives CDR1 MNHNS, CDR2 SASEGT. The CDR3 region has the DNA TGTGCCAGCAGTGAAAAGTGGCTCCCACATTCACCCCTCCACTTT. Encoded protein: CASSEKWLPHSPLHF.

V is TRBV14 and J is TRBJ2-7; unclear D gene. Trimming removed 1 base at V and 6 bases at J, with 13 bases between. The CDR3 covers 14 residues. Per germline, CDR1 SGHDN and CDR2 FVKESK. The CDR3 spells CASSQVRTQGEQYF. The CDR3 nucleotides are TGTGCCAGCAGCCAAGTCAGGACCCAAGGCGAGCAGTACTTC.

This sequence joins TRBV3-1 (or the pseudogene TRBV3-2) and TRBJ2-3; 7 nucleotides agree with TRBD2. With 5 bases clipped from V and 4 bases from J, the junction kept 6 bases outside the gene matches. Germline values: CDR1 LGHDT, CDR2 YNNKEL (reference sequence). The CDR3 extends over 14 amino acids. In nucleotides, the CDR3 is TGTGCCAGCAGCTTCCGCGGGGGACCAGATACGCAGTATTTT. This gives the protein CASSFRGGPDTQYF.

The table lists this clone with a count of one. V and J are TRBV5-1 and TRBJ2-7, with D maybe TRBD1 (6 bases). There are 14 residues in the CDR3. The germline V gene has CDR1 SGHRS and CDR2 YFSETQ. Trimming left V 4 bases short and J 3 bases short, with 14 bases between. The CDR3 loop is CASSELGGVYEQYF. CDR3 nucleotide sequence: TGCGCCAGCAGCGAGTTAGGGGGAGTCTACGAGCAGTACTTC.

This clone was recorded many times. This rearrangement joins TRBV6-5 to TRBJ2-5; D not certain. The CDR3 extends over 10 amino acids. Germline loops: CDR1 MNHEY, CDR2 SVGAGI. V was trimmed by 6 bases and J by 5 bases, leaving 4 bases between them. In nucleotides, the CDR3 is TGTGCCAGCAGGGAGGAGACCCAGTACTTC. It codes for CASREETQYF.

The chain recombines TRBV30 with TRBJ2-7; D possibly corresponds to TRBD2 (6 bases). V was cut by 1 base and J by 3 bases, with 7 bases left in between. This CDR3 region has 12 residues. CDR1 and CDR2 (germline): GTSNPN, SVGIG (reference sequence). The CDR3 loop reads CAWSDSGYEQYF. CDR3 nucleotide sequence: TGTGCCTGGAGTGATAGCGGCTACGAGCAGTACTTC. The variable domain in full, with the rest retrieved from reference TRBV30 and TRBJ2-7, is SQTIHQWPATLVQPVGSPLSLECTVEGTSNPNLYWYRQAAGRGLQLLFYSVGIGQISSEVPQNLSASRPQDRQFILSSKKLLLSDSGFYLCAWSDSGYEQYFGPGTRLTVT.